This T cell receptor beta chain was sequenced in a study of T-cell memory formation after mild COVID-19. The CDR3 is 15 amino acids. CDR1 is SGHRS, CDR2 YFSETQ, per germline. V lost 0 bases and J lost 3, with 10 bases in between. Whole-study findings and limits: Clones contracting across day 15 to 85 had a balanced CD4/CD8 profile; later expanding clones leaned CD4+. Cross-reactive memory apparently joined, as some responding clones appeared in pre-infection memory.

Barcoded TCR alpha and TCR beta cDNA libraries with UMIs came from 5'RACE using constant-segment primers. From the 5' RACE reads, TCRdb called clonotypes with MiXCR, one entry per CDR3 protein. The data hold about 140,000 distinct CDR3 sequences, with less than 25% observed a single time. This clonotype was seen only a few times. Its antigen remains unknown. The sequencing sample was made of PBMCs or a T cell subset sorted from them (not recorded which). The sequence came from an adult woman who had mild COVID-19 (a few samples of this study predate the infection). Cell type and time point are not known. This sequence joins TRBV5-1 and TRBJ1-5; D call uncertain. The CDR3 DNA is TGCGCCAGCAGCTTGGATGGGTCACTCAATCAGCCCCAGCATTTT. This encodes CASSLDGSLNQPQHF.